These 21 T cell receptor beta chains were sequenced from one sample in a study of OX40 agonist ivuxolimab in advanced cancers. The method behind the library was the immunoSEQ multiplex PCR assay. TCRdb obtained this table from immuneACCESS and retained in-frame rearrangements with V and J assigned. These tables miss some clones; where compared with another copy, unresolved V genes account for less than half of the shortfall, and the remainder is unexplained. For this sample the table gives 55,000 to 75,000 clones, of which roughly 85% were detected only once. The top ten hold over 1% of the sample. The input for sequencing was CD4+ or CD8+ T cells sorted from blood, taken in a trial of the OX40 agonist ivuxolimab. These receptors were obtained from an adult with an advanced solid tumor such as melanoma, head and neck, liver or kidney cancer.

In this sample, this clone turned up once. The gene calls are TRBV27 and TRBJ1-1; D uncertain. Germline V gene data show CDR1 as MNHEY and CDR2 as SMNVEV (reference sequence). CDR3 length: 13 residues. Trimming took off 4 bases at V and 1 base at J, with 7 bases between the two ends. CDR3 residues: CASSYSRNTEAFF. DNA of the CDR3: TGTGCCAGCAGTTATTCCAGGAACACTGAAGCTTTCTTT.

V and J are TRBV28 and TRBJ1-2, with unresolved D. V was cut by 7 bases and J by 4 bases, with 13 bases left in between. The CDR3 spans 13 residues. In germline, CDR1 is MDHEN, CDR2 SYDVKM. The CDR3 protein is CASNSRQVYGYTF. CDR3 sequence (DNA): TGTGCCAGCAACTCCCGGCAGGTCTATGGCTACACCTTC.

CDR3 region: CAISESPGGPGTQFF. CDR3 DNA sequence: TGTGCCATCAGTGAGTCGCCGGGAGGGCCAGGTACGCAGTTCTTC. The J gene is TRBJ2-1, the V gene TRBV10-3, with TRBD2 matching over 8 bases. The CDR3 sequence is 15 residues long. Germline loops: CDR1 ENHRY, CDR2 SYGVKD. The V segment lost 0 bases and the J segment 12 bases; nucleotides outside the gene matches: 10.

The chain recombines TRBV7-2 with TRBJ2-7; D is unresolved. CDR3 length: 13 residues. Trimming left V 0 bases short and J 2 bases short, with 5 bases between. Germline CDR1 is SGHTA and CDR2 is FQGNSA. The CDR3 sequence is CASSLAAAYEQYF. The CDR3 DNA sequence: TGTGCCAGCAGCTTAGCGGCTGCCTACGAGCAGTACTTC.

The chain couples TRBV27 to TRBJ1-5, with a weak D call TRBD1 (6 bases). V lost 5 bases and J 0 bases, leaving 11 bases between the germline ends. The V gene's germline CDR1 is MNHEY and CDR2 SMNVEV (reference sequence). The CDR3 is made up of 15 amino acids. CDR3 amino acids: CASSTRQDSNQPQHF. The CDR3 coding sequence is TGTGCCAGCAGTACACGACAGGATAGCAATCAGCCCCAGCATTTT.

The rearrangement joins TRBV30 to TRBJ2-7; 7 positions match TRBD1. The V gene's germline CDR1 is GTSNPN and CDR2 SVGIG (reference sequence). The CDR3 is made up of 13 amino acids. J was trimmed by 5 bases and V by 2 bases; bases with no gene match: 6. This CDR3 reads CAWSLGTVHEQYF. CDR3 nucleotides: TGTGCCTGGAGTCTTGGGACAGTCCACGAGCAGTACTTC.

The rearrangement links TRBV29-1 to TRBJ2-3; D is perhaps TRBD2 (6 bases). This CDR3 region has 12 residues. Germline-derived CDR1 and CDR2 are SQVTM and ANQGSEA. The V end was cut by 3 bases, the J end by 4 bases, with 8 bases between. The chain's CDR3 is CSVERDPDTQYF. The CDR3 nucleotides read TGCAGCGTTGAGCGGGACCCAGATACGCAGTATTTT.

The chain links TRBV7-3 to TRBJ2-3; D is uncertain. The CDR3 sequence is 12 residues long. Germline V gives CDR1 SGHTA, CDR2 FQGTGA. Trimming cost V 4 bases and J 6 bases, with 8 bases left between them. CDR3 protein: CASSSGGDTQYF. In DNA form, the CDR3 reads TGTGCCAGCAGCTCCGGTGGGGATACGCAGTATTTT. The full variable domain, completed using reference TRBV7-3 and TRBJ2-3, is GAGVSQTPSNKVTEKGKYVELRCDPISGHTALYWYRQSLGQGPEFLIYFQGTGAADDSGLPNDRFFAVRPEGSVSTLKIQRTERGDSAVYLCASSSGGDTQYFGPGTRLTVL.

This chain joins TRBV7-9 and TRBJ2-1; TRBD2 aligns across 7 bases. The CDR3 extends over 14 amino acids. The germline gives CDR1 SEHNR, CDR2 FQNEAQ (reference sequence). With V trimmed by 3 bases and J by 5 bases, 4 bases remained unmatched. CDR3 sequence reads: CASSFLTSNNEQFF. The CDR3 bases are TGTGCCAGCAGCTTTCTGACTAGCAACAATGAGCAGTTCTTC.

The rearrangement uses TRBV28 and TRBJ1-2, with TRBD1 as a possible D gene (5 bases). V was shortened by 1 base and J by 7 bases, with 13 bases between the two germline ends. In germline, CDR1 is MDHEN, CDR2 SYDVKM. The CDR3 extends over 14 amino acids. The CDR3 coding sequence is TGTGCCAGCAGTTTATCTTCCCAGGGTGGTGGCTACACCTTC. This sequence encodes CASSLSSQGGGYTF.

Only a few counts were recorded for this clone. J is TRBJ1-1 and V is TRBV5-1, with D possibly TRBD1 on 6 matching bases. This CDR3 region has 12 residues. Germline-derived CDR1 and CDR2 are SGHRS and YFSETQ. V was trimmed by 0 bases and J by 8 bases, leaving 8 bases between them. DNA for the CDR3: TGCGCCAGCAGCTTGGAAAGGGGGGAAGCTTTCTTT. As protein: CASSLERGEAFF.

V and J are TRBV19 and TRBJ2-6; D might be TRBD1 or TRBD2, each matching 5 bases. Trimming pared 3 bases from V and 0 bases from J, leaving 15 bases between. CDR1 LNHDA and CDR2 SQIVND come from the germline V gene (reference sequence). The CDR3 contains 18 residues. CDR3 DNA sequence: TGTGCCAGTAGTATCCGCCGGGACGGATTCTCTGGGGCCAACGTCCTGACTTTC. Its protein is CASSIRRDGFSGANVLTF.

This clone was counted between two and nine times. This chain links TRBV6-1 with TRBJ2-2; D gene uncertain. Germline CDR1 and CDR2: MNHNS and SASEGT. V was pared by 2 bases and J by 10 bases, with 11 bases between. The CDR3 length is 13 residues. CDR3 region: CASSERVELELFF. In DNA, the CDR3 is TGTGCCAGCAGTGAACGGGTAGAATTGGAGCTGTTTTTT.

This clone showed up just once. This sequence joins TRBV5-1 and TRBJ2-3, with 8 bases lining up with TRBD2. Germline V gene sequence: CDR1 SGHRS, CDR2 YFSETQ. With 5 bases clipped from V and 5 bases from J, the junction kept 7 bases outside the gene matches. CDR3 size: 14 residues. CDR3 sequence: CASRRAGVRDTQYF. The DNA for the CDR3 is TGCGCCAGCAGACGAGCGGGAGTACGAGATACGCAGTATTTT. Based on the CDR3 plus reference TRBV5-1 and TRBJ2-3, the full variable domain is KAGVTQTPRYLIKTRGQQVTLSCSPISGHRSVSWYQQTPGQGLQFLFEYFSETQRNKGNFPGRFSGRQFSNSRSEMNVSTLELGDSALYLCASRRAGVRDTQYFGPGTRLTVL.

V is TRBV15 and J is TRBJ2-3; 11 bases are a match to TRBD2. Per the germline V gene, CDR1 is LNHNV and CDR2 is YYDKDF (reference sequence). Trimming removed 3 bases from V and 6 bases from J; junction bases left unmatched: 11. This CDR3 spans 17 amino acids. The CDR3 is CATSRGGTSGLRDTQYF. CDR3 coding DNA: TGTGCCACCAGCAGGGGGGGGACTAGCGGTCTGCGGGATACGCAGTATTTT.

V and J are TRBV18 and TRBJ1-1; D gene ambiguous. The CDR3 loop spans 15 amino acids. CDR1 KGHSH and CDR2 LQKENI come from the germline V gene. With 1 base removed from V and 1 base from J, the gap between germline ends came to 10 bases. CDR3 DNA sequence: TGTGCCAGCTCACCACGGCAGGACGCGAACACTGAAGCTTTCTTT. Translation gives CASSPRQDANTEAFF.

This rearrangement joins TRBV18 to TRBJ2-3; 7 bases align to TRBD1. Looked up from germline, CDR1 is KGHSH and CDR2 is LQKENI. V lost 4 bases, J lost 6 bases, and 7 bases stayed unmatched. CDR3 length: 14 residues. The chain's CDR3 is CASSLTTGVDTQYF. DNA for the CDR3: TGTGCCAGCTCACTGACCACAGGGGTGGATACGCAGTATTTT.

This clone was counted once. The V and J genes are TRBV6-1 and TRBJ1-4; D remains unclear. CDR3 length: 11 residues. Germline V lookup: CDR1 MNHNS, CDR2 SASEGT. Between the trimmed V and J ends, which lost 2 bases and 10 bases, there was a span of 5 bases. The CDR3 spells CASSERVKLFF. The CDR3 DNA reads TGTGCCAGCAGTGAAAGGGTAAAACTGTTTTTT.

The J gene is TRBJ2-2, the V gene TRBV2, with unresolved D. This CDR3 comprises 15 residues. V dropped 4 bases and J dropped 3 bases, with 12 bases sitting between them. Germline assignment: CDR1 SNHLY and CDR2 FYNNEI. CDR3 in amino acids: CASSGRSGYTGELFF. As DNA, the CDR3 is TGTGCCAGCAGTGGACGGTCCGGATACACCGGGGAGCTGTTTTTT.

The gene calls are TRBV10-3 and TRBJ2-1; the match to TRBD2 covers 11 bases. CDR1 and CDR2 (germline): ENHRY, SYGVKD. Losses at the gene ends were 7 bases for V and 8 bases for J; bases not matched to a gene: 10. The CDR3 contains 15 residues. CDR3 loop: CAIISGTSGKDEQFF. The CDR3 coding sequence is TGTGCCATCATTTCCGGGACTAGCGGCAAGGATGAGCAGTTCTTC.

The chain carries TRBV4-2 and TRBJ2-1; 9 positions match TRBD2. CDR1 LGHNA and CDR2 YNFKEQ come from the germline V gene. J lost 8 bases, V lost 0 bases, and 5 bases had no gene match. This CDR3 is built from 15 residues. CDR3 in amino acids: CASSQEAGGPDEQFF. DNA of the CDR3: TGTGCCAGCAGCCAAGAGGCGGGAGGGCCGGATGAGCAGTTCTTC.